The next 4 T cell receptor beta chains were all read from a single sample in a study of read filtering for tumor transcriptome and immune sequencing. From 400 to 450 ng of RNA, a library with molecular barcoded alpha/delta and beta/gamma adaptors was made. TCRdb analysed the reads with MiXCR anew, one entry per CDR3 protein. The sample has almost 40,000 distinct CDR3 sequences, less than 15% seen once. The sequencing input was a population of CD138-negative cells sorted from bone marrow. The source of these receptors is a donor aged 40 or over with multiple myeloma.

This clonotype was detected ten times or more. The J gene is TRBJ2-7, the V gene TRBV7-2; D unresolved. The germline gives CDR1 SGHTA, CDR2 FQGNSA. Trimming shortened V by 0 bases and J by 4 bases, and 10 bases separated the two germline ends. The CDR3 is 14 amino acids. CDR3 bases: TGTGCCAGCAGCTTAGCCTTCCCTGGGTACGAGCAGTACTTC. Translation: CASSLAFPGYEQYF.

Many counts were recorded for this clonotype. This chain uses TRBV28 with TRBJ2-1; D possibly corresponds to TRBD2 (7 bases). V was pared by 7 bases and J by 9 bases, with 19 bases between. This CDR3 is built from 14 residues. Germline V lookup: CDR1 MDHEN, CDR2 SYDVKM. The CDR3 region is CASTKGGGWGEQFF. The CDR3 DNA reads TGTGCCAGCACCAAGGGGGGGGGCTGGGGTGAGCAGTTCTTC.

This clonotype was seen a handful of times. The V gene is TRBV18, the J gene TRBJ1-1; the D gene is possibly TRBD1 (5 bases). Trimming shortened V by 3 bases and J by 7 bases, and 12 bases separated the two germline ends. Germline V gene data show CDR1 as KGHSH and CDR2 as LQKENI. The CDR3 is 13 residues long. CDR3 in amino acids: CASSPLLGDEAFF. Here the CDR3 DNA reads TGTGCCAGCTCACCCCTTTTAGGGGATGAAGCTTTCTTT.

This clonotype was found many times. The chain recombines TRBV7-3 with TRBJ1-1, with TRBD1 identical over 9 bases. Germline V gene data show CDR1 as SGHTA and CDR2 as FQGTGA. The CDR3 is 14 residues long. Losses at the gene ends were 5 bases for V and 6 bases for J; bases not matched to a gene: 7. The CDR3 protein is CASSRGQGRSEAFF. For the CDR3, the DNA is TGTGCCAGCAGCCGCGGACAGGGGAGGTCTGAAGCTTTCTTT.